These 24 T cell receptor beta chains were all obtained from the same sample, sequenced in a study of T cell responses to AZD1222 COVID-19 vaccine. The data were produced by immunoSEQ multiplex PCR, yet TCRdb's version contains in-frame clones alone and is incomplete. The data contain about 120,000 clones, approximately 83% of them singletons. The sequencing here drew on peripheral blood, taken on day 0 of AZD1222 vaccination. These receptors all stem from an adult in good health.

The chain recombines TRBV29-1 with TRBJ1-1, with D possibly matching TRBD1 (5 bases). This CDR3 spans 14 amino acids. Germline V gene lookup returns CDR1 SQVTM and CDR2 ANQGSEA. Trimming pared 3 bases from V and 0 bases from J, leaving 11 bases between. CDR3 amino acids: CSVERQIMNTEAFF. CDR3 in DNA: TGCAGCGTTGAGAGACAGATCATGAACACTGAAGCTTTCTTT.

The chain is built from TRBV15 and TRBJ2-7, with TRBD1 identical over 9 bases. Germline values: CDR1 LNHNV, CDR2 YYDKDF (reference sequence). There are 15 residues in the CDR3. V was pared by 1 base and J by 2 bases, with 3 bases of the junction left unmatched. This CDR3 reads CATSRGGQGTYEQYF. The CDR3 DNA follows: TGTGCCACCAGCAGAGGTGGACAGGGGACCTACGAGCAGTACTTC.

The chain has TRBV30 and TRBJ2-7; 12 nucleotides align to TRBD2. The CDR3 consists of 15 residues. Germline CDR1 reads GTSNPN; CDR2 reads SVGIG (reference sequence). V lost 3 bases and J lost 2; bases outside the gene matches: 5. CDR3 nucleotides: TGTGCCTGGAGCGATGGACTAGCGGGGACCTACGAGCAGTACTTC. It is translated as CAWSDGLAGTYEQYF. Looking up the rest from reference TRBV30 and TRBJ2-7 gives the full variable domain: SQTIHQWPATLVQPVGSPLSLECTVEGTSNPNLYWYRQAAGRGLQLLFYSVGIGQISSEVPQNLSASRPQDRQFILSSKKLLLSDSGFYLCAWSDGLAGTYEQYFGPGTRLTVT.

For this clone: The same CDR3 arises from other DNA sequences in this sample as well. The CDR3 spells CASSVQVSNQPQHF. The DNA for the CDR3 is TGTGCCAGCAGTGTCCAAGTTAGCAATCAGCCCCAGCATTTT. This rearrangement joins TRBV2 to TRBJ1-5; no reliable D call. There are 14 residues in the CDR3. V was cut by 4 bases and J by 0 bases, with 7 bases left in between. Germline V CDR1 and CDR2: SNHLY, FYNNEI.

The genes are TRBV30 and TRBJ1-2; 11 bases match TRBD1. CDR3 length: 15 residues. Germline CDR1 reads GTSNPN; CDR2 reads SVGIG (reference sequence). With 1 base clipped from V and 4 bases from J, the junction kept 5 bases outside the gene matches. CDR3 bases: TGTGCCTGGAGTGGGACAGGGGGCGAAGGCTATGGCTACACCTTC. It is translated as CAWSGTGGEGYGYTF.

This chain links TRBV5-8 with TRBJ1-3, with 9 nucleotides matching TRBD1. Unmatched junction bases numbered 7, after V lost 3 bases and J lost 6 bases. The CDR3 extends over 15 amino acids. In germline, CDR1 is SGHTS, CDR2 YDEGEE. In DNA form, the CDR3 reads TGTGCCAGCAGCTCCGGGACAGGGAGCCCAAACACCATATATTTT. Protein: CASSSGTGSPNTIYF.

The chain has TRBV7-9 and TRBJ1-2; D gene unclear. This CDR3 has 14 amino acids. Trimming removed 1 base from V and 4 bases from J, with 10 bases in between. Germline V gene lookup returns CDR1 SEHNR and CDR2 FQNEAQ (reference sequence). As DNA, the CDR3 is TGTGCCAGCAGCTTAGTGGGGAGTACCTATGGCTACACCTTC. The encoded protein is CASSLVGSTYGYTF. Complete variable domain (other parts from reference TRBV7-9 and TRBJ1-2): DTGVSQNPRHKITKRGQNVTFRCDPISEHNRLYWYRQTLGQGPEFLTYFQNEAQLEKSRLLSDRFSAERPKGSFSTLEIQRTEQGDSAMYLCASSLVGSTYGYTFGSGTRLTVV.

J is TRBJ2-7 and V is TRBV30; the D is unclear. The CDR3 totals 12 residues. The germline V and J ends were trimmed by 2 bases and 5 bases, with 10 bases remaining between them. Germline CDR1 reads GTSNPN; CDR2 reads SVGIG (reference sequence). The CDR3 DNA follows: TGTGCCTGGAGTTGGTCTGATGACGAGCAGTACTTC. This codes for CAWSWSDDEQYF.

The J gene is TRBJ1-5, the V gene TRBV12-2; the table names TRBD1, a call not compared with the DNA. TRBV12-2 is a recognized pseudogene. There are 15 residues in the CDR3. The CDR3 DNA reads TGTGCAAGTCGCTTAGTGGGCATTAGCAATCAGCCCCAGCATTTT. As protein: CASRLVGISNQPQHF.

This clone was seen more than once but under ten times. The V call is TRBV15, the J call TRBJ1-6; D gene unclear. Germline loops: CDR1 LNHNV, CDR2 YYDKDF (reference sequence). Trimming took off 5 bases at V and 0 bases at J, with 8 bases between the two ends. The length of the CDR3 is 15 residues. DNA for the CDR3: TGTGCCACCAGCGGGAGGAGCTCCTATAATTCACCCCTCCACTTT. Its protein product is CATSGRSSYNSPLHF.

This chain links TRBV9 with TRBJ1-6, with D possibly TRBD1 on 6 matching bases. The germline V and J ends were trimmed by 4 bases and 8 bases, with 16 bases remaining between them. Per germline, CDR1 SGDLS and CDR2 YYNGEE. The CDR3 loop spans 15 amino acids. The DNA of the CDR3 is TGTGCCAGCAGCCCTGATAGGACAGCCCATTCACCCCTCCACTTT. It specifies CASSPDRTAHSPLHF.

The CDR3: CASSVQANTEAFF. CDR3 bases: TGTGCCAGCAGTGTCCAGGCTAACACTGAAGCTTTCTTT. The V gene is TRBV6-2 or TRBV6-3, the J gene TRBJ1-1; D unclear. Germline V gives CDR1 MNHEY, CDR2 SVGEGT. The V end was cut by 5 bases, the J end by 2 bases, with 9 bases between. There are 13 residues in the CDR3.

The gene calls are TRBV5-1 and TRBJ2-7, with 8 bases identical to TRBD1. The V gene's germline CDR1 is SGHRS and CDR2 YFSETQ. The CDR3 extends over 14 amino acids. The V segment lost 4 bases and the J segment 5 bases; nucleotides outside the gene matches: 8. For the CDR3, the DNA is TGCGCCAGCAGCATAGGACAGGGAGTGGACGAGCAGTACTTC. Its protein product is CASSIGQGVDEQYF.

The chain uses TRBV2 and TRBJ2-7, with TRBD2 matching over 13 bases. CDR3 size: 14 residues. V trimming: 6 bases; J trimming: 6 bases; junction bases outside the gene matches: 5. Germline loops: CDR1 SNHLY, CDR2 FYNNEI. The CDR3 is CASRGLAGNSEQYF. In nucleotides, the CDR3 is TGTGCCAGCAGGGGACTAGCGGGAAATTCCGAGCAGTACTTC.

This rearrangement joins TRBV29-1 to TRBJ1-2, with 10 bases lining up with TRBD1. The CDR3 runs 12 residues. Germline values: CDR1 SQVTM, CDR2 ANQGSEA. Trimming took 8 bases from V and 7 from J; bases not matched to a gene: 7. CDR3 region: CSTSGQGSGYTF. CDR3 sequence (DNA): TGCAGCACCTCGGGACAGGGGAGTGGCTACACCTTC. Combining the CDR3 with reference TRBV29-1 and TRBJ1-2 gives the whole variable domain SAVISQKPSRDICQRGTSLTIQCQVDSQVTMMFWYRQQPGQSLTLIATANQGSEATYESGFVIDKFPISRPNLTFSTLTVSNMSPEDSSIYLCSTSGQGSGYTFGSGTRLTVV.

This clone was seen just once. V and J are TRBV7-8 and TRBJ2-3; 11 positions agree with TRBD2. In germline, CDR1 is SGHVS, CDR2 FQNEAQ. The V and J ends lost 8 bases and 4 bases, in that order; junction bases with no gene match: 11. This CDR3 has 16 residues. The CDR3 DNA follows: TGTGCCAGCCGTAGCGGGAGGGTTTTTGGACCAGATACGCAGTATTTT. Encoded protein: CASRSGRVFGPDTQYF.

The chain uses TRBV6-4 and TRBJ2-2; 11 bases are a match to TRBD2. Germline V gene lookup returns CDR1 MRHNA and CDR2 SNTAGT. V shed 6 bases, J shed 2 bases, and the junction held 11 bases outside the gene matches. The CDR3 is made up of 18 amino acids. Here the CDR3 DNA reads TGTGCCAGCAGCCCCTCAGAACTAGCGGGGGAAAACACCGGGGAGCTGTTTTTT. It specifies CASSPSELAGENTGELFF.

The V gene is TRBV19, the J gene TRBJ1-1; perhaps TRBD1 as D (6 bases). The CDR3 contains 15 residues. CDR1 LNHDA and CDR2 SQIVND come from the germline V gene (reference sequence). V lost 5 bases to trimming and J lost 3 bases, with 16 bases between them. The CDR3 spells CASSPADRRDTEAFF. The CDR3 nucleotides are TGTGCCAGTAGTCCGGCAGACAGGAGGGACACTGAAGCTTTCTTT.

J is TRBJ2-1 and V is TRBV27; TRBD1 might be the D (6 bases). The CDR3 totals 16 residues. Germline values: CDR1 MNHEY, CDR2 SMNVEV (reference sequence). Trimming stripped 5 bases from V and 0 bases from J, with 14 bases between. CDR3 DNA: TGTGCCAGCAGTACTACAGGGACCTCCTCCTACAATGAGCAGTTCTTC. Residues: CASSTTGTSSYNEQFF.

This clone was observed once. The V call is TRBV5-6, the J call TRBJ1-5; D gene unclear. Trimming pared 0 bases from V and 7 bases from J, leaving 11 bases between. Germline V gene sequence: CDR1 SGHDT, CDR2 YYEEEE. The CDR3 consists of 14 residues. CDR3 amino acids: CASSLGRRRQPQHF. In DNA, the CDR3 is TGTGCCAGCAGCTTGGGCCGGAGGCGGCAGCCCCAGCATTTT.

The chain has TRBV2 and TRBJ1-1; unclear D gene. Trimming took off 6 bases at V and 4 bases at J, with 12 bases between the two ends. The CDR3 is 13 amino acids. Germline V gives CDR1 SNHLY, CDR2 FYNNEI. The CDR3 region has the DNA TGTGCCAGCAGCCCAGGAGACGGCACTGAAGCTTTCTTT. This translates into CASSPGDGTEAFF.

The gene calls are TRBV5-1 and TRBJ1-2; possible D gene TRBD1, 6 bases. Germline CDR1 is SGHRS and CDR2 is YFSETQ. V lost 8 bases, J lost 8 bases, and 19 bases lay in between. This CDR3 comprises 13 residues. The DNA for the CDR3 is TGCGCCAGTGCAAGGACAGAGGAAAGGGGCTACACCTTC. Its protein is CASARTEERGYTF.

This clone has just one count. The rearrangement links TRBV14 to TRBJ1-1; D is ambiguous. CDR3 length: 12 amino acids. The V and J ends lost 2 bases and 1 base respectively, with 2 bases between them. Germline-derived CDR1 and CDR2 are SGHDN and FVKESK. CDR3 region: CASSQQNTEAFF. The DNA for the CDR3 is TGTGCCAGCAGCCAACAGAACACTGAAGCTTTCTTT. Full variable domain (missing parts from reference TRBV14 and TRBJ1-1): EAGVTQFPSHSVIEKGQTVTLRCDPISGHDNLYWYRRVMGKEIKFLLHFVKESKQDESGMPNNRFLAERTGGTYSTLKVQPAELEDSGVYFCASSQQNTEAFFGQGTRLTVV.

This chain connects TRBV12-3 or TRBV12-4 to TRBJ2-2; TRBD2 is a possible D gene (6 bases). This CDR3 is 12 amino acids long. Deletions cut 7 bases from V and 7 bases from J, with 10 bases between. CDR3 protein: CASNSGGGELFF. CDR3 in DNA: TGTGCCAGCAATTCCGGGGGCGGGGAGCTGTTTTTT.